This is a list of T cell receptor beta chains from one sample in a study of cytomegalovirus exposure and HLA in healthy donors. The repertoire was sequenced with immunoSEQ multiplex PCR; TCRdb's copy has only in-frame clones and lacks some. The repertoire has fewer than 110,000 clones, 70% to 80% of them found once; the top ten carry less than 2.5%. Material for sequencing was PBMCs. Receptors originate from a man younger than 35 in good health and CMV-seronegative. Both conserved end residues are part of each CDR3. Fields, in order: J gene, D gene, V gene, CDR3 protein. D genes are given only for firm matches.

J: TRBJ2-5; D: TRBD1; V: TRBV5-1; CDR3: CASSLGQVETQYF
J: TRBJ1-2; D: TRBD1; V: TRBV18; CDR3: CASSPDRAAYGYTF
J: TRBJ1-1; D: .; V: TRBV4-2; CDR3: CASSQPQQGEAFF
J: TRBJ1-2; D: TRBD1; V: TRBV7-8; CDR3: CASSTEATGWGYGYTF
J: TRBJ2-1; D: TRBD2; V: TRBV19; CDR3: CASSIAQAGGIYNEQFF
J: TRBJ1-1; D: TRBD1; V: TRBV6-1; CDR3: CASSRTGTGGTEAFF
J: TRBJ1-5; D: .; V: TRBV27; CDR3: CASTPNGGQPQHF
J: TRBJ2-7; D: TRBD2; V: TRBV5-4; CDR3: CASSLGLAVSEQYF
J: TRBJ2-7; D: TRBD1; V: TRBV5-1; CDR3: CASSLLMIGTGSSEQYF
J: TRBJ2-2; D: TRBD1; V: TRBV7-3; CDR3: CASSFGTGNTGELFF
J: TRBJ2-7; D: TRBD2; V: TRBV6-5; CDR3: CASRRTSDSYEQYF
J: TRBJ1-1; D: .; V: TRBV6-1; CDR3: CASSESGVPEAFF
J: TRBJ2-7; D: .; V: TRBV19; CDR3: CASSPRQAASEQYF
J: TRBJ2-2; D: .; V: TRBV9; CDR3: CASSVGVARKDGELFF
J: TRBJ1-2; D: TRBD1; V: TRBV2; CDR3: CASRAGTVNYGYTF
J: TRBJ1-3; D: TRBD1; V: TRBV25-1; CDR3: CASSGLGQGSSGNTIYF
J: TRBJ2-5; D: TRBD2; V: TRBV4-2; CDR3: CASSQVGGGQETQYF
J: TRBJ1-5; D: .; V: TRBV19; CDR3: CASTPGYPSNQPQHF
J: TRBJ2-3; D: TRBD2; V: TRBV28; CDR3: CASSSRLAGEDTQYF
J: TRBJ2-7; D: .; V: TRBV13; CDR3: CASSLNRGNEQYF
J: TRBJ2-3; D: TRBD2; V: TRBV7-3; CDR3: CASSSHAPRGGSTDTQYF
J: TRBJ1-2; D: .; V: TRBV4-3; CDR3: CASSQVSWTVYGYPF
J: TRBJ2-1; D: .; V: TRBV27; CDR3: CASSRAYLAFEQFF
J: TRBJ1-2; D: TRBD1; V: TRBV19; CDR3: CASSPHDRGGGGYTF
J: TRBJ2-5; D: .; V: TRBV6-5; CDR3: CASSYGEEETQYF
J: TRBJ1-4; D: .; V: TRBV5-1; CDR3: CASRGASTNEKLFF
J: TRBJ2-5; D: TRBD2; V: TRBV6-1; CDR3: CASSEGVAGAPETQYF
J: TRBJ1-5; D: .; V: TRBV6-5; CDR3: CASRPRGQSNQPQHF
J: TRBJ1-4; D: TRBD1; V: TRBV6-5; CDR3: CASRGQGAEKLFF